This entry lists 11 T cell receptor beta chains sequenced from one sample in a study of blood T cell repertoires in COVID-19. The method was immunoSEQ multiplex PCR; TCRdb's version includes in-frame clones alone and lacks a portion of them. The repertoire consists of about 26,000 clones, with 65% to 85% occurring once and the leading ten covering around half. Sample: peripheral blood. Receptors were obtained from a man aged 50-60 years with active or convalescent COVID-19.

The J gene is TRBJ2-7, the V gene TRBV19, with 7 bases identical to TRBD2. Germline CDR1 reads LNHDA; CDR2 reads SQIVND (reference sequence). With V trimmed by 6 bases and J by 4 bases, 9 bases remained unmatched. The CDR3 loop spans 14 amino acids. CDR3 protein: CASRKTGTKYEQYF. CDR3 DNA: TGTGCCAGTAGGAAAACCGGGACTAAATACGAGCAGTACTTC.

The CDR3 DNA sequence: TGTGCTAGTGGTTTTCTCTCACAGAACTATGGCTACACCTTC. Residues: CASGFLSQNYGYTF. The V gene is TRBV12-5, the J gene TRBJ1-2; unclear D gene. The CDR3 is 14 residues long. Germline values: CDR1 LGHNT, CDR2 FRNRAP. V was trimmed by 3 bases and J by 2 bases, leaving 10 bases between them.

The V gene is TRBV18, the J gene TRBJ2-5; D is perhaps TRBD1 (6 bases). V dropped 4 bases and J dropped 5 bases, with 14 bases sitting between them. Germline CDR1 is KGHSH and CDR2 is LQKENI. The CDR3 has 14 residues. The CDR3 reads CASSHNRDTETQYF. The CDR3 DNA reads TGTGCCAGCTCACACAACAGGGACACGGAGACCCAGTACTTC.

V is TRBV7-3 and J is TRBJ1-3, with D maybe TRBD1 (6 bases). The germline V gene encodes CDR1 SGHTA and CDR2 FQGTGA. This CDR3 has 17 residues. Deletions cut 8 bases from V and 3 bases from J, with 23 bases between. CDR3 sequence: CASGTKWGPLGGNTIYF. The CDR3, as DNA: TGTGCCAGCGGCACGAAATGGGGGCCCTTGGGTGGAAACACCATATATTTT.

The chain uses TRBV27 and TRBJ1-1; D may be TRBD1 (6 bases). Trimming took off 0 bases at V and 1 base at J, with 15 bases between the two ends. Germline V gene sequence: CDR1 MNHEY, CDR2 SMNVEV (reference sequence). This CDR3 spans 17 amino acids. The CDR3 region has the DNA TGTGCCAGCAGTTTATCCCGGGACAAGGGATCGAACACTGAAGCTTTCTTT. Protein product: CASSLSRDKGSNTEAFF.

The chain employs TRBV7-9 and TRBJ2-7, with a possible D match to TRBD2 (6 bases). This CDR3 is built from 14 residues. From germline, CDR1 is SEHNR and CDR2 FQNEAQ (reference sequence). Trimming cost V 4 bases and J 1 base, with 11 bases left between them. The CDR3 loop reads CASSSSGLSYEQYF. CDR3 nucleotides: TGTGCCAGCAGCTCGTCGGGACTTTCCTACGAGCAGTACTTC.

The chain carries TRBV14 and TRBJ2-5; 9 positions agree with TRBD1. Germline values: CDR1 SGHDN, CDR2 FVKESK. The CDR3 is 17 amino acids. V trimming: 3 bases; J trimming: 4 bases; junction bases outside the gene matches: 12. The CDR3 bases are TGTGCCAGCAGCCACCGTCCCGGGACAGGGTTTAGAGAGACCCAGTACTTC. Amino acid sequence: CASSHRPGTGFRETQYF.

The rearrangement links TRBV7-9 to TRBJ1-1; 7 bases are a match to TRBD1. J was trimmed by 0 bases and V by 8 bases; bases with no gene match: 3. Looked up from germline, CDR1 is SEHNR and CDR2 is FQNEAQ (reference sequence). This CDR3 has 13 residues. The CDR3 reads CASDRVMNTEAFF. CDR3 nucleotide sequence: TGTGCCAGCGACAGGGTGATGAACACTGAAGCTTTCTTT.

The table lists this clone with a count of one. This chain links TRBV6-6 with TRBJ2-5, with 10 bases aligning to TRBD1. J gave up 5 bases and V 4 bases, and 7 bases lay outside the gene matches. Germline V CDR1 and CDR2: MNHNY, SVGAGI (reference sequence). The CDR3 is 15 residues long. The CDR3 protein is CASSSGTGVFETQYF. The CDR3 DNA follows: TGTGCCAGCAGTTCCGGGACAGGGGTTTTTGAGACCCAGTACTTC.

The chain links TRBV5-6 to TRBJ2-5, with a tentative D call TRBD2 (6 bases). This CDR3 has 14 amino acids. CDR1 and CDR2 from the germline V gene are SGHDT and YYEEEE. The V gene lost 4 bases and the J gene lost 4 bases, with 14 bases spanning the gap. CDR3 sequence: CASSPGTQAETQYF. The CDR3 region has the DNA TGTGCCAGCAGCCCCGGGACTCAGGCAGAGACCCAGTACTTC.

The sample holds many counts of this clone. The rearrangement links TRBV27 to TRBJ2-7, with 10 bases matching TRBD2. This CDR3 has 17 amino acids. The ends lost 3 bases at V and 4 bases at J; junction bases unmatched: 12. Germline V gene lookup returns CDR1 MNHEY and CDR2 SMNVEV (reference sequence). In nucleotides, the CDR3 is TGTGCCAGCAGTTTCCGCTACCGGCCGGGACTAGCGTACGAGCAGTACTTC. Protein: CASSFRYRPGLAYEQYF.